Presented here are 21 T cell receptor beta chains from one specimen sequenced in a study of response to subunit inactivated influenza vaccine (dated by TCRdb to the late 2010s). The method was RT-PCR. For sequencing, an Illumina HiSeq 2500 was employed. TCRdb reanalyzed the raw reads on its own, using fastp at Q25 for trimming and MiXCR for clone calling, and kept in-frame beta chains. CDR3 protein duplicates are merged, each entry listing the most common genes and DNA. This sample is represented by 650,000 to 850,000 distinct CDR3 sequences; about 15% of them were singletons. The leading ten clones occupy 5.5% to 8% of the sample. The material was PBMCs from blood, obtained 14 days before vaccination. These receptors came from a man aged 50-59 years who received an inactivated influenza vaccine. Donor details come from another sample of the same person, matched by shared clones.

The genes are TRBV7-6 and TRBJ2-7; D is perhaps TRBD1 or TRBD2 (6 bases each). The V end was cut by 1 base, the J end by 7 bases, with 14 bases between. From germline, CDR1 is SGHVS and CDR2 FNYEAQ. This CDR3 comprises 14 residues. The CDR3 DNA reads TGTGCCAGCAGCTTAGTGCTGGGGGGCGAAGAGCAGTACTTC. Translation gives CASSLVLGGEEQYF.

This clonotype turned up a few times. The genes are TRBV29-1 and TRBJ2-5, with a possible D match to TRBD1 (5 bases). Trimming took off 5 bases at V and 11 bases at J, with 18 bases between the two ends. The CDR3 sequence is 12 residues long. Germline lookup yields CDR1 SQVTM and CDR2 ANQGSEA. The CDR3 loop reads CSVRQGVGTQYF. The DNA of the CDR3 is TGCAGCGTTCGGCAGGGTGTCGGTACTCAGTACTTC.

The sample holds a few counts of this clonotype. The rearrangement uses TRBV15 and TRBJ2-7; D uncertain. The CDR3 contains 15 residues. Trimming stripped 1 base from V and 5 bases from J, with 15 bases between. Germline CDR1 is LNHNV and CDR2 is YYDKDF (reference sequence). The CDR3 coding sequence is TGTGCCACCAGCAGAGTACACGGTGGTAAGAACGAGCAGTACTTC. Translation gives CATSRVHGGKNEQYF.

The V call is TRBV19, the J call TRBJ1-3; 7 bases fit TRBD1. The CDR3 is 18 amino acids. Germline V gene data show CDR1 as LNHDA and CDR2 as SQIVND (reference sequence). The trim removed 3 bases at V and 1 base at J, leaving 12 bases unmatched. The CDR3: CASSIGTAVSGSGNTIYF. CDR3 nucleotides: TGTGCCAGTAGTATCGGGACAGCGGTGTCGGGATCTGGAAACACCATATATTTT.

The V gene is TRBV27, the J gene TRBJ2-2; 10 bases map to TRBD1. With V trimmed by 4 bases and J by 8 bases, 10 bases remained unmatched. The CDR3 totals 16 residues. CDR1 and CDR2 (germline): MNHEY, SMNVEV (reference sequence). This CDR3 reads CASSWKGQGRLGELFF. In DNA, the CDR3 is TGTGCCAGCAGTTGGAAGGGACAGGGGCGTCTGGGGGAGCTGTTTTTT.

The sample holds a few counts of this clonotype. In DNA form, the CDR3 reads TGCGCCAGCAGCCGTGGGCAGGGAGTGTACGAGCAGTACTTC. Protein sequence: CASSRGQGVYEQYF. The chain has TRBV4-1 and TRBJ2-7; D could derive from TRBD1 or TRBD2 (5 bases each). Germline assignment: CDR1 MGHRA and CDR2 YSYEKL. This CDR3 is built from 14 residues. V gave up 4 bases and J gave up 4 bases, with 14 bases separating them.

The table lists this clonotype with many counts. The CDR3 spells CSVEVETQYF. The DNA for the CDR3 is TGCAGCGTTGAAGTGGAGACCCAGTACTTC. This sequence joins TRBV29-1 and TRBJ2-5; D ambiguous. The CDR3 sequence is 10 residues long. Germline CDR1 SQVTM, CDR2 ANQGSEA. V was trimmed by 1 base and J by 5 bases, leaving 2 bases between them.

This chain connects TRBV20-1 to TRBJ2-1; 8 nucleotides align to TRBD2. The length of the CDR3 is 12 residues. The junction had 8 bases not matched to a gene; V was cut back by 6 bases and J by 10 bases. CDR1 and CDR2 (germline): DFQATT, SNEGSKA (reference sequence). The CDR3 DNA reads TGCAGTGCCCAGCGGGAGTCTGTCGAGCAGTTCTTC. Amino acids: CSAQRESVEQFF.

The chain recombines TRBV9 with TRBJ2-6; tentatively, D is TRBD2 (5 bases). This CDR3 contains 16 residues. Trimming took off 0 bases at V and 7 bases at J, with 14 bases between the two ends. The germline CDR1 and CDR2 sequences are SGDLS and YYNGEE. The CDR3 sequence is CASSVAQMGRANVLTF. The DNA of the CDR3 is TGTGCCAGCAGCGTAGCCCAAATGGGGAGAGCCAACGTCCTGACTTTC.

This clonotype has a handful of counts. The chain links TRBV20-1 to TRBJ2-7; TRBD2 aligns across 13 bases. Trimming removed 6 bases from V and 6 bases from J; junction bases left unmatched: 2. CDR1 is DFQATT, CDR2 SNEGSKA, per germline (reference sequence). CDR3 length: 12 amino acids. This CDR3 reads CSARTSGSEQYF. As DNA, the CDR3 is TGCAGTGCCCGGACTAGCGGGAGCGAGCAGTACTTC.

The J gene is TRBJ1-5, the V gene TRBV19; a possible D gene is TRBD1 (5 bases). The CDR3 extends over 13 amino acids. V was trimmed by 3 bases and J by 5 bases, leaving 8 bases between them. CDR1 and CDR2 from the germline V gene are LNHDA and SQIVND (reference sequence). CDR3 DNA sequence: TGTGCCAGTAGTATGGGGACCGATCAGCCCCAGCATTTT. Translating it yields CASSMGTDQPQHF.

V usage is TRBV3-1 and J usage is TRBJ2-7; D is perhaps TRBD2 (6 bases). V was trimmed by 1 base and J by 6 bases, leaving 13 bases between them. This CDR3 is built from 14 residues. CDR1 and CDR2 from the germline V gene are LGHDT and YNNKEL (reference sequence). The CDR3, as DNA: TGTGCCAGCAGCCAAGTGACTAGTGTCGCCGAGCAGTACTTC. Amino acids: CASSQVTSVAEQYF.

This clonotype was counted between two and nine times. CDR3 in amino acids: CASSYLLGTGLNSNQPQHF. The DNA of the CDR3 is TGTGCCAGCAGTTACCTGCTCGGGACAGGGCTCAATAGCAATCAGCCCCAGCATTTT. J is TRBJ1-5 and V is TRBV6-2 or TRBV6-3; TRBD1 agrees at 9 bases. V lost 2 bases and J lost 0; bases outside the gene matches: 11. Germline V gene lookup returns CDR1 MNHEY and CDR2 SVGEGT. This CDR3 spans 19 amino acids.

This rearrangement joins TRBV30 to TRBJ1-1; D may be TRBD1 (5 bases). The V gene lost 1 base and the J gene lost 6 bases, with 24 bases spanning the gap. Germline lookup yields CDR1 GTSNPN and CDR2 SVGIG (reference sequence). The length of the CDR3 is 17 residues. The CDR3 loop is CAWSAGWPGQEIAEAFF. The CDR3 DNA follows: TGTGCCTGGAGTGCAGGATGGCCAGGGCAGGAAATCGCTGAAGCTTTCTTT.

This clonotype was recorded a few times. V and J are TRBV27 and TRBJ1-2, with 10 positions matching TRBD1. The CDR3 is 16 amino acids. V gave up 5 bases and J gave up 2 bases; unmatched junction bases: 8. CDR1 is MNHEY, CDR2 SMNVEV, per germline (reference sequence). CDR3 loop: CASSRTGGKANYGYTF. CDR3 sequence (DNA): TGTGCCAGCAGTCGGACAGGGGGTAAGGCGAACTATGGCTACACCTTC.

This clonotype was seen only once. The chain links TRBV15 to TRBJ2-7; D gene ambiguous. Germline V gives CDR1 LNHNV, CDR2 YYDKDF (reference sequence). Between the trimmed V and J ends, which lost 0 bases and 3 bases, there was a span of 6 bases. This CDR3 has 13 amino acids. The CDR3 bases are TGTGCCACCAGCAGAGATATGGGCTACGAGCAGTACTTC. It yields the protein CATSRDMGYEQYF. Full variable domain (outside the CDR3, taken from reference TRBV15 and TRBJ2-7): DAMVIQNPRYQVTQFGKPVTLSCSQTLNHNVMYWYQQKSSQAPKLLFHYYDKDFNNEADTPDNFQSRRPNTSFCFLDIRSPGLGDTAMYLCATSRDMGYEQYFGPGTRLTVT.

This clonotype was observed a handful of times. V usage is TRBV20-1 and J usage is TRBJ2-1, with TRBD2 identical over 8 bases. In germline, CDR1 is DFQATT, CDR2 SNEGSKA (reference sequence). This CDR3 is built from 14 residues. With V trimmed by 5 bases and J by 1 base, 4 bases remained unmatched. The CDR3 spells CSAHTSGSYNEQFF. The CDR3 DNA reads as TGCAGTGCTCATACTAGCGGTTCCTACAATGAGCAGTTCTTC.

The chain carries TRBV19 and TRBJ1-2; no clear D gene. With 4 bases removed from V and 5 bases from J, the gap between germline ends came to 11 bases. This CDR3 spans 13 amino acids. Germline lookup yields CDR1 LNHDA and CDR2 SQIVND (reference sequence). This CDR3 is CASSTPDGYGYTF. In DNA, the CDR3 is TGTGCCAGTAGTACCCCTGACGGTTATGGCTACACCTTC. Looking up the rest from reference TRBV19 and TRBJ1-2 gives the full variable domain: DGGITQSPKYLFRKEGQNVTLSCEQNLNHDAMYWYRQDPGQGLRLIYYSQIVNDFQKGDIAEGYSVSREKKESFPLTVTSAQKNPTAFYLCASSTPDGYGYTFGSGTRLTVV.

This clonotype has only a few counts. This chain links TRBV4-3 with TRBJ2-1; TRBD1 is a possible D gene (5 bases). Germline assignment: CDR1 LGHNA and CDR2 YSLEER. Trimming stripped 1 base from V and 8 bases from J, with 12 bases between. The CDR3 length is 14 residues. The CDR3 coding sequence is TGCGCCAGCAGCCAAGGTTTGGGCAGGGATGAGCAGTTCTTC. Translation gives CASSQGLGRDEQFF.

The rearrangement links TRBV10-3 to TRBJ1-1; D ambiguous. V dropped 3 bases and J dropped 0 bases, with 8 bases sitting between them. CDR3 length: 14 amino acids. CDR1 and CDR2 from the germline V gene are ENHRY and SYGVKD. This CDR3 is CAISDGSMNTEAFF. In DNA, the CDR3 is TGTGCCATCAGTGACGGGTCCATGAACACTGAAGCTTTCTTT.

This chain links TRBV7-9 with TRBJ1-4; D remains ambiguous. The germline CDR1 and CDR2 sequences are SEHNR and FQNEAQ (reference sequence). The CDR3 sequence is 12 residues long. The V and J ends lost 4 bases and 5 bases respectively, with 5 bases between them. The CDR3 nucleotides read TGTGCCAGCAGCTCCCCAAATGAAAAACTGTTTTTT. It yields the protein CASSSPNEKLFF.